This T cell receptor beta chain was recorded in a study of blood T cell repertoires in COVID-19. Generated by immunoSEQ multiplex PCR, the TCRdb table keeps only in-frame clones and is missing some. The sample carries about 150,000 clones, around 81% recorded once. The origin of this receptor is a woman aged 60-70 years with active or convalescent COVID-19. The sample was peripheral blood.

Written as DNA, the CDR3 is TGTGCCAGCAGTTTATACCCCGGGGTAGCGGGGGCTGGGGAGCTGTTTTTT. Its translation is CASSLYPGVAGAGELFF. V is TRBV27 and J is TRBJ2-2, with 9 bases identical to TRBD2. V was clipped by 1 base and J by 8 bases; unmatched bases: 11. Germline CDR1 and CDR2: MNHEY and SMNVEV (reference sequence). CDR3 length: 17 residues.